These 8 T cell receptor beta chains share one sample of origin, sequenced in a study of T cell changes during pregnancy in multiple sclerosis. Assay: immunoSEQ multiplex PCR; the TCRdb copy retains only in-frame clones and omits some. This sample carries fewer than 130,000 clones, approximately 90% of them seen once, and the ten largest clones take 3% to 3.5%. Here the sequenced sample was peripheral blood, taken after pregnancy. These receptor sequences come from a female donor with multiple sclerosis, enrolled in a pregnancy study.

The V and J genes are TRBV27 and TRBJ2-5; unclear D gene. V lost 6 bases to trimming and J lost 5 bases, with 13 bases between them. This CDR3 spans 13 amino acids. CDR1 and CDR2 (germline): MNHEY, SMNVEV (reference sequence). Here the CDR3 reads CASSPWAWETQYF. CDR3 sequence (DNA): TGTGCCAGCAGCCCCTGGGCCTGGGAGACCCAGTACTTC.

The rearrangement links TRBV6-4 to TRBJ2-6, with D perhaps TRBD1 (5 bases). The CDR3 has 15 residues. V was cut by 3 bases and J by 0 bases, with 6 bases left in between. CDR1 MRHNA and CDR2 SNTAGT come from the germline V gene. Written as DNA, the CDR3 is TGTGCCAGCAGTGAAAGGGGCTCTGGGGCCAACGTCCTGACTTTC. Its translation: CASSERGSGANVLTF.

This chain joins TRBV27 and TRBJ2-5, with TRBD2 identical over 8 bases. J was trimmed by 2 bases and V by 3 bases; bases with no gene match: 5. CDR1 and CDR2 from the germline V gene are MNHEY and SMNVEV (reference sequence). The CDR3 spans 15 residues. The CDR3 nucleotides are TGTGCCAGCAGTTTGGTTAGCGGGGTACAAGAGACCCAGTACTTC. Its protein is CASSLVSGVQETQYF.

The chain links TRBV6-7 to TRBJ2-3; D may be TRBD2 (6 bases). TRBV6-7 is an open reading frame whose function is uncertain. CDR3 length: 15 residues. The V gene lost 9 bases and the J gene lost 0 bases, with 16 bases spanning the gap. Here the CDR3 DNA reads TGTGCCAGTTTCCCCGGCGGGGAAAGCACAGATACGCAGTATTTT. Its translation: CASFPGGESTDTQYF.

This clone was counted a single time. The CDR3 loop is CASSYPQGGGYTF. The DNA of the CDR3 is TGTGCCAGCAGCTACCCCCAGGGAGGAGGCTACACCTTC. The chain couples TRBV5-8 to TRBJ1-2, with a weak D call TRBD1 (5 bases). The germline V gene has CDR1 SGHTS and CDR2 YDEGEE. Between the trimmed V and J ends, which lost 3 bases and 8 bases, there was a span of 14 bases. The CDR3 sequence is 13 residues long. The entire variable domain, with the rest obtained from reference TRBV5-8 and TRBJ1-2, is as follows: EAGVTQSPTHLIKTRGQQATLRCSPISGHTSVYWYQQALGLGLQFLLWYDEGEERNRGNFPPRFSGRQFPNYSSELNVNALELEDSALYLCASSYPQGGGYTFGSGTRLTVV.

The chain combines TRBV11-3 with TRBJ2-3; the D gene is possibly TRBD1 (6 bases). Germline V gene lookup returns CDR1 SGHNT and CDR2 YENEEA. CDR3 length equals 14 residues. Trimming took off 3 bases at V and 3 bases at J, with 10 bases between the two ends. The CDR3, as DNA: TGTGCCAGCAGCTTGCGAGGACAGACAGATACGCAGTATTTT. Translating it yields CASSLRGQTDTQYF.

The chain has TRBV5-4 and TRBJ1-1, with unresolved D. Germline CDR1 reads SGHNT; CDR2 reads YYREEE (reference sequence). The CDR3 is 16 residues long. V lost 0 bases to trimming and J lost 1 base, with 13 bases between them. The CDR3 is CASSLGRGGENTEAFF. Here the CDR3 DNA reads TGTGCCAGCAGCTTGGGGCGCGGCGGGGAGAACACTGAAGCTTTCTTT.

The genes are TRBV10-3 and TRBJ1-1, with D maybe TRBD1 (6 bases). The germline CDR1 and CDR2 sequences are ENHRY and SYGVKD. Between the trimmed V and J ends, which lost 3 bases and 9 bases, there was a span of 11 bases. The CDR3 totals 12 residues. In DNA, the CDR3 is TGTGCCATCAGTGAACAGGGATCGCAAGCTTTCTTT. Amino acids: CAISEQGSQAFF.